These 31 T cell receptor beta chains came from one sample sequenced in a study of technical replicates of blood from a few donors. Profiled with immunoSEQ multiplex PCR; TCRdb holds only in-frame clones, not every one. The data contain approximately 15,000 clones, about nine tenths of them singletons. The sample consisted of PBMCs. The origin of the receptors is a human donor in good health.

The chain joins TRBV7-9 to TRBJ2-2; 9 bases agree with TRBD2. This CDR3 has 19 residues. The ends lost 5 bases at V and 5 bases at J; junction bases unmatched: 18. Germline CDR1 reads SEHNR; CDR2 reads FQNEAQ (reference sequence). CDR3 residues: CASSPTTYSGSFLTGELFF. CDR3 coding DNA: TGTGCCAGCAGCCCTACTACGTATAGCGGGAGCTTTTTGACCGGGGAGCTGTTTTTT.

V is TRBV5-5 and J is TRBJ1-3; D is perhaps TRBD1 (6 bases). Germline V gene sequence: CDR1 SGHKS, CDR2 YYEKEE (reference sequence). The CDR3 consists of 15 residues. V dropped 4 bases and J dropped 3 bases, with 14 bases sitting between them. Here the CDR3 DNA reads TGTGCCAGCAGCCTCCCCGGGACAAGTGGAAACACCATATATTTT. Its translation: CASSLPGTSGNTIYF.

This chain uses TRBV5-1 with TRBJ1-2; 7 bases are a match to TRBD1. This CDR3 is built from 15 residues. Trimming cost V 4 bases and J 4 bases; bases outside gene matches: 10. Germline V gene lookup returns CDR1 SGHRS and CDR2 YFSETQ. CDR3: CASSPQTGAGYGYTF. CDR3 coding DNA: TGCGCCAGCAGCCCCCAAACAGGGGCCGGCTATGGCTACACCTTC.

The CDR3 spells CASSPGRVDEQFF. Here the CDR3 DNA reads TGTGCCAGTAGTCCGGGCAGGGTCGATGAGCAGTTCTTC. The chain uses TRBV19 and TRBJ2-1; possible D gene TRBD1, 5 bases. Germline CDR1 is LNHDA and CDR2 is SQIVND (reference sequence). The CDR3 spans 13 residues. Trimming left V 5 bases short and J 8 bases short, with 13 bases between.

The chain is built from TRBV11-3 and TRBJ2-3; 10 bases match TRBD2. V shed 1 base, J shed 1 base, and the junction held 2 bases outside the gene matches. This CDR3 contains 16 residues. Germline CDR1 and CDR2: SGHNT and YENEEA. The DNA of the CDR3 is TGTGCCAGCAGCTTAGGTCTAGCGGGAGGCACAGATACGCAGTATTTT. Protein sequence: CASSLGLAGGTDTQYF.

V gene TRBV7-2 combines with J gene TRBJ1-5; D is unclear. The CDR3 is made up of 13 amino acids. Germline-derived CDR1 and CDR2 are SGHTA and FQGNSA. Trimming left V 1 base short and J 7 bases short, with 8 bases between. Here the CDR3 DNA reads TGTGCCAGCAGCTTAGTGGGTAGCCAGCCCCAGCATTTT. Its protein is CASSLVGSQPQHF.

The CDR3 is CATRGLPADTQYF. The CDR3, as DNA: TGTGCCACCCGGGGACTACCTGCGGATACGCAGTATTTT. V usage is TRBV19 and J usage is TRBJ2-3; 7 bases agree with TRBD2. CDR3 length equals 13 residues. The trim removed 10 bases at V and 6 bases at J, leaving 10 bases unmatched. Germline CDR1 reads LNHDA; CDR2 reads SQIVND (reference sequence).

The chain employs TRBV18 and TRBJ2-7; TRBD1 matches 9 bases. V shed 2 bases, J shed 5 bases, and the junction held 7 bases outside the gene matches. The CDR3 runs 15 residues. Germline V gene data show CDR1 as KGHSH and CDR2 as LQKENI. CDR3 DNA sequence: TGTGCCAGCTCACCATTAGAGGACAGGGGCCACGAGCAGTACTTC. Protein sequence: CASSPLEDRGHEQYF.

V gene TRBV5-6 combines with J gene TRBJ1-1; 7 nucleotides line up with TRBD1. The CDR3 extends over 15 amino acids. Per the germline V gene, CDR1 is SGHDT and CDR2 is YYEEEE. J was trimmed by 4 bases and V by 2 bases; bases with no gene match: 8. The CDR3 DNA is TGTGCCAGCAGCTTCTACTTGACAGGGACCACTGAAGCTTTCTTT. Its translation is CASSFYLTGTTEAFF.

V and J are TRBV28 and TRBJ2-1, with 8 nucleotides matching TRBD1. Germline trimming cut 7 bases from V and 4 bases from J; bases unmatched to any gene: 6. The CDR3 runs 14 residues. In germline, CDR1 is MDHEN, CDR2 SYDVKM. CDR3 loop: CASTRGQGYNEQFF. The CDR3 DNA follows: TGTGCCAGCACCCGCGGACAGGGTTACAATGAGCAGTTCTTC.

V and J are TRBV28 and TRBJ1-2; weak D call: TRBD1 (5 bases). The ends were cut back, 3 bases at V and 2 bases at J, with 19 bases in the middle. CDR1 and CDR2 (germline): MDHEN, SYDVKM. The CDR3 contains 17 residues. CDR3 nucleotides: TGTGCCAGCAGTTTTGGGTCACTGGGGCCGCTAAACTATGGCTACACCTTC. This gives the protein CASSFGSLGPLNYGYTF.

The chain links TRBV7-3 to TRBJ2-1, with D unresolved. The CDR3 has 13 residues. The V and J ends lost 3 bases and 9 bases respectively, with 12 bases between them. CDR1 is SGHTA and CDR2 is FQGTGA in the germline V gene. The CDR3 is CASSFSNYGEQFF. The DNA of the CDR3 is TGTGCCAGCAGCTTCTCGAACTACGGTGAGCAGTTCTTC.

The chain recombines TRBV15 with TRBJ1-5; 8 positions agree with TRBD1. Germline V gives CDR1 LNHNV, CDR2 YYDKDF (reference sequence). V shed 0 bases and J 1 base; nucleotides not matched to a gene: 2. The CDR3 length is 16 residues. The CDR3 DNA sequence: TGTGCCACCAGCAGAGATTGGACAGGGAGCAATCAGCCCCAGCATTTT. This gives the protein CATSRDWTGSNQPQHF.

J is TRBJ2-7 and V is TRBV11-2; D unresolved. Trimming shortened V by 0 bases and J by 0 bases, and 9 bases separated the two germline ends. Germline V gene lookup returns CDR1 SGHAT and CDR2 FQNNGV. The CDR3 spans 15 residues. In DNA, the CDR3 is TGTGCCAGCAGCTTAGAACAGCTAAGCTCCTACGAGCAGTACTTC. It specifies CASSLEQLSSYEQYF.

The CDR3 reads CASSPPGLLDTQYF. The CDR3 region has the DNA TGTGCCAGCTCACCTCCGGGACTTCTAGATACGCAGTATTTT. The rearrangement joins TRBV18 to TRBJ2-3, with D tentatively TRBD2 (6 bases). The CDR3 extends over 14 amino acids. V dropped 3 bases and J dropped 5 bases, with 12 bases sitting between them. Germline V gives CDR1 KGHSH, CDR2 LQKENI.

The chain joins TRBV27 to TRBJ1-1, with 7 bases that match TRBD1. CDR3 size: 17 residues. V lost 1 base and J lost 1; bases outside the gene matches: 9. CDR1 and CDR2 (germline): MNHEY, SMNVEV (reference sequence). This CDR3 reads CASSLYKGTATNTEAFF. Here the CDR3 DNA reads TGTGCCAGCAGTTTATATAAAGGGACAGCCACGAACACTGAAGCTTTCTTT.

The chain combines TRBV19 with TRBJ2-3, with TRBD2 matching over 11 bases. The CDR3 covers 15 residues. The V gene end was trimmed by 3 bases and the J gene end by 4 bases; junction bases not matched to a gene: 3. Germline V lookup: CDR1 LNHDA, CDR2 SQIVND (reference sequence). The CDR3 coding sequence is TGTGCCAGTAGTATGACTAGCGGGATCGCAGATACGCAGTATTTT. It yields the protein CASSMTSGIADTQYF.

Only a few counts were recorded for this clone. V and J are TRBV30 and TRBJ1-5, with D perhaps matching TRBD1 (5 bases). Germline V gives CDR1 GTSNPN, CDR2 SVGIG (reference sequence). The germline V and J ends were trimmed by 1 base and 0 bases, with 13 bases remaining between them. This CDR3 contains 16 residues. The CDR3 here is CAWSAPGAVSNQPQHF. CDR3 bases: TGTGCCTGGAGTGCCCCTGGGGCGGTTAGCAATCAGCCCCAGCATTTT.

The J gene is TRBJ2-5, the V gene TRBV10-1; 11 nucleotides agree with TRBD2. In germline, CDR1 is WNHNN, CDR2 SYGVQD (reference sequence). The CDR3 covers 20 residues. The V segment lost 2 bases and the J segment 3 bases; nucleotides outside the gene matches: 17. CDR3 protein: CASSEGGETGSGRAEETQYF. As DNA, the CDR3 is TGCGCCAGCAGTGAGGGGGGTGAAACGGGTAGCGGGAGGGCGGAAGAGACCCAGTACTTC.

This rearrangement joins TRBV6-4 to TRBJ2-7; 9 bases line up with TRBD1. The CDR3 runs 15 residues. V lost 2 bases to trimming and J lost 7 bases; unmatched junction nucleotides: 9. Germline CDR1 MRHNA, CDR2 SNTAGT. The CDR3 DNA is TGTGCCAGCAGTGACGGGGCACAGGGGGCGGGAGAGCAGTACTTC. Its translation is CASSDGAQGAGEQYF.

This clone was seen more than once but under ten times. The chain is built from TRBV7-8 and TRBJ2-1; D not certain. The CDR3 sequence is 13 residues long. Per the germline V gene, CDR1 is SGHVS and CDR2 is FQNEAQ. V was pared by 8 bases and J by 2 bases, with 10 bases between. CDR3 in DNA: TGTGCCAGCCTTCTTTTCGCCTACAATGAGCAGTTCTTC. Amino acid sequence: CASLLFAYNEQFF.

The V gene is TRBV18, the J gene TRBJ2-1, with TRBD2 as a possible D gene (6 bases). Trimming stripped 2 bases from V and 2 bases from J, with 10 bases between. In germline, CDR1 is KGHSH, CDR2 LQKENI. The CDR3 has 15 residues. This chain's CDR3 is CASSPGGEPYNEQFF. The CDR3, as DNA: TGTGCCAGCTCACCAGGAGGGGAGCCCTACAATGAGCAGTTCTTC.

The chain employs TRBV5-4 and TRBJ2-3; 8 bases are shared with TRBD2. With 4 bases clipped from V and 0 bases from J, the junction kept 10 bases outside the gene matches. CDR1 is SGHNT and CDR2 is YYREEE in the germline V gene (reference sequence). The CDR3 spans 17 residues. The DNA for the CDR3 is TGTGCCAGCAGCCATGCCTTACTAGCGGCTAGCACAGATACGCAGTATTTT. Translating gives CASSHALLAASTDTQYF. Full variable domain (missing parts from reference TRBV5-4 and TRBJ2-3): ETGVTQSPTHLIKTRGQQVTLRCSSQSGHNTVSWYQQALGQGPQFIFQYYREEENGRGNFPPRFSGLQFPNYSSELNVNALELDDSALYLCASSHALLAASTDTQYFGPGTRLTVL.

The chain recombines TRBV6-1 with TRBJ2-2; 12 bases align to TRBD2. V was clipped by 4 bases and J by 7 bases; unmatched bases: 10. CDR1 is MNHNS, CDR2 SASEGT, per germline. The CDR3 is 17 amino acids. The CDR3 here is CASSAVLAGGRGGELFF. For the CDR3, the DNA is TGTGCCAGCAGTGCCGTTCTAGCGGGAGGGCGCGGCGGGGAGCTGTTTTTT.

V is TRBV11-2 and J is TRBJ2-3; 7 positions match TRBD2. Germline loops: CDR1 SGHAT, CDR2 FQNNGV. The CDR3 totals 16 residues. V was clipped by 5 bases and J by 4 bases; unmatched bases: 12. CDR3 in DNA: TGTGCCAGCAGCCCACTGGGGGGGAGTAGCGCAGATACGCAGTATTTT. Its protein is CASSPLGGSSADTQYF.

The chain carries TRBV14 and TRBJ2-1, with 13 bases aligning to TRBD2. With V trimmed by 0 bases and J by 12 bases, 2 bases remained unmatched. The CDR3 contains 14 residues. Looked up from germline, CDR1 is SGHDN and CDR2 is FVKESK. The CDR3 coding sequence is TGTGCCAGCAGCCAAGATGGGACTAGCGGGACGCAGTTCTTC. Encoded protein: CASSQDGTSGTQFF.

V usage is TRBV7-2 and J usage is TRBJ2-7; 8 bases fit TRBD2. The CDR3 spans 14 residues. Germline values: CDR1 SGHTA, CDR2 FQGNSA. J was trimmed by 4 bases and V by 8 bases; bases with no gene match: 10. For the CDR3, the DNA is TGTGCCAGCGGCGAGGCGGGAGGTTCGTACGAGCAGTACTTC. Protein product: CASGEAGGSYEQYF.

The chain carries TRBV5-1 and TRBJ2-5; 9 bases are shared with TRBD1. The ends lost 4 bases at V and 5 bases at J; junction bases unmatched: 9. CDR1 is SGHRS and CDR2 is YFSETQ in the germline V gene. This CDR3 region has 15 residues. The CDR3 DNA follows: TGCGCCAGCAGCCCGGGACAGGGCTCCCGGGAGACCCAGTACTTC. Its protein product is CASSPGQGSRETQYF. The variable domain in full, completed from reference TRBV5-1 and TRBJ2-5, reads KAGVTQTPRYLIKTRGQQVTLSCSPISGHRSVSWYQQTPGQGLQFLFEYFSETQRNKGNFPGRFSGRQFSNSRSEMNVSTLELGDSALYLCASSPGQGSRETQYFGPGTRLLVL.

The chain has TRBV6-1 and TRBJ1-1; 10 nucleotides match TRBD1. V lost 7 bases, J lost 0 bases, and 5 bases stayed unmatched. The CDR3 loop spans 15 amino acids. Germline-derived CDR1 and CDR2 are MNHNS and SASEGT. CDR3: CASIGQGGMNTEAFF. Here the CDR3 DNA reads TGTGCCAGCATTGGACAGGGGGGAATGAACACTGAAGCTTTCTTT.

The chain couples TRBV19 to TRBJ2-6, with D perhaps TRBD2 (6 bases). Germline CDR1 reads LNHDA; CDR2 reads SQIVND (reference sequence). The CDR3 length is 18 residues. V was shortened by 1 base and J by 0 bases, with 13 bases between the two germline ends. CDR3 sequence reads: CASSIGLAKISGANVLTF. CDR3 nucleotide sequence: TGTGCCAGTAGTATAGGGCTAGCGAAAATCTCTGGGGCCAACGTCCTGACTTTC. The complete variable domain, with remaining parts taken from reference TRBV19 and TRBJ2-6, reads DGGITQSPKYLFRKEGQNVTLSCEQNLNHDAMYWYRQDPGQGLRLIYYSQIVNDFQKGDIAEGYSVSREKKESFPLTVTSAQKNPTAFYLCASSIGLAKISGANVLTFGAGSRLTVL.

The chain joins TRBV7-8 to TRBJ1-4; the D gene is possibly TRBD1 (6 bases). This CDR3 contains 15 residues. The germline V gene has CDR1 SGHVS and CDR2 FQNEAQ. V lost 0 bases and J lost 8, with 13 bases in between. The CDR3 DNA is TGTGCCAGCAGCTTAGCCACAGGGCTTTGGGAAAAACTGTTTTTT. Residues: CASSLATGLWEKLFF.